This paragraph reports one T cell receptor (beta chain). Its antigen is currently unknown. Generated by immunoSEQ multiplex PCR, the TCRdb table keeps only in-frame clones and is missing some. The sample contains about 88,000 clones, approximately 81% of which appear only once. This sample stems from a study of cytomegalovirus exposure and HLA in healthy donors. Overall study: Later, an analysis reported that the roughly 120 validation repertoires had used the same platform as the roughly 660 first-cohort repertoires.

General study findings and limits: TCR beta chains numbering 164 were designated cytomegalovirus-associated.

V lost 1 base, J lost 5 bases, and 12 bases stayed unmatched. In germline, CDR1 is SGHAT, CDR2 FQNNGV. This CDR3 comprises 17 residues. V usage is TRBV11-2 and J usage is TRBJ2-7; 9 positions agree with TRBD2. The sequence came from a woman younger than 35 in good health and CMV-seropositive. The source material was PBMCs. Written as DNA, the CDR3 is TGTGCCAGCAGCTTAGGTCCATATAGCGGGGGCCAGAACGAGCAGTACTTC. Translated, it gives CASSLGPYSGGQNEQYF.